One and the same sample provided the 24 T cell receptor beta chains below, sequenced in a study of early T cells in non-severe SARS-CoV-2 infection (dated by TCRdb to the early 2020s). The library relied on 5' RACE. For sequencing, a NextSeq 500 was employed. The public sequencing data were trimmed at Q25 with fastp and processed into clonotypes with MiXCR by TCRdb, which kept only in-frame beta chains. Each record represents a unique CDR3 protein, reported with the most common genes and DNA among its rows. The sample includes around 47,000 distinct CDR3 sequences, with 8% to 13% observed a single time. Of the sample, around 13% falls within the top ten clones. The sequenced material came from whole blood. The receptors here all came from an adult who was a healthcare worker with PCR-confirmed SARS-CoV-2 infection or an uninfected control (not recorded which).

This chain joins TRBV7-6 and TRBJ2-1, with D possibly being TRBD2 (5 bases). This CDR3 is built from 17 residues. CDR1 is SGHVS, CDR2 FNYEAQ, per germline. Trimming took 2 bases from V and 1 from J, leaving 15 bases between them. The CDR3 DNA follows: TGTGCCAGCAGCTTAAATTTCCTAGCAGTTTCCTACAATGAGCAGTTCTTC. Translation gives CASSLNFLAVSYNEQFF.

At least ten counts were recorded for this clonotype. J is TRBJ2-3 and V is TRBV3-1, with 8 bases that match TRBD1. The CDR3 length is 18 residues. Germline CDR1 reads LGHDT; CDR2 reads YNNKEL (reference sequence). V lost 0 bases and J lost 4; bases outside the gene matches: 12. The CDR3 here is CASSQDRVAGGYADTQYF. DNA for the CDR3: TGTGCCAGCAGCCAAGATCGCGTTGCAGGGGGCTATGCAGATACGCAGTATTTT.

The chain carries TRBV7-6 and TRBJ2-1, with 7 bases that match TRBD1. CDR1 is SGHVS and CDR2 is FNYEAQ in the germline V gene. J lost 4 bases, V lost 7 bases, and 7 bases had no gene match. The CDR3 covers 14 residues. Written as DNA, the CDR3 is TGTGCCAGCACCCCCGGCAGGGGGTACAATGAGCAGTTCTTC. Translated, it gives CASTPGRGYNEQFF.

The chain employs TRBV12-3 or TRBV12-4 and TRBJ2-3, with 7 bases lining up with TRBD1. The CDR3 spans 14 residues. V was pared by 6 bases and J by 4 bases, with 7 bases of the junction left unmatched. The CDR3 here is CASSPRGLADTQYF. CDR3 DNA: TGTGCCAGCAGCCCAAGGGGGCTTGCAGATACGCAGTATTTT.

This clonotype was recorded at least ten times. The chain is built from TRBV7-3 and TRBJ2-2, with D tentatively TRBD2 (6 bases). Germline V gene data show CDR1 as SGHTA and CDR2 as FQGTGA. The CDR3 totals 15 residues. Between the trimmed V and J ends, which lost 5 bases and 4 bases, there was a span of 14 bases. CDR3 in DNA: TGTGCCAGCAGCCTCTCGAGGGGAGGCACCGGGGAGCTGTTTTTT. It encodes CASSLSRGGTGELFF.

The sample holds many counts of this clonotype. The rearrangement links TRBV5-6 to TRBJ2-1; 9 positions match TRBD1. This CDR3 is built from 17 residues. V trimming: 0 bases; J trimming: 1 base; junction bases outside the gene matches: 5. Per the germline V gene, CDR1 is SGHDT and CDR2 is YYEEEE. The CDR3 DNA follows: TGTGCCAGCAGCTTGGGAAGTGGACAGGGGTCCTACAATGAGCAGTTCTTC. Encoded protein: CASSLGSGQGSYNEQFF.

This clonotype was seen repeatedly, ten times or more. J is TRBJ1-1 and V is TRBV20-1; 10 nucleotides agree with TRBD1. This CDR3 region has 14 residues. The germline V gene encodes CDR1 DFQATT and CDR2 SNEGSKA (reference sequence). After removal of 4 bases from V and 3 bases from J, the junction contained 5 bases not matched to a gene. The CDR3 sequence: CSATRTGGDTEAFF. In nucleotides, the CDR3 is TGCAGTGCTACGAGGACAGGGGGGGACACTGAAGCTTTCTTT.

This clonotype was recorded at least ten times. V is TRBV5-4 and J is TRBJ1-2, with 8 bases aligning to TRBD1. CDR1 and CDR2 from the germline V gene are SGHNT and YYREEE (reference sequence). The ends lost 3 bases at V and 0 bases at J; junction bases unmatched: 4. The CDR3 is 15 residues long. The CDR3 DNA reads TGTGCCAGCAGCTCGACAGGGGATTCTAACTATGGCTACACCTTC. Its protein product is CASSSTGDSNYGYTF.

This clonotype has ten or more counts. The chain uses TRBV7-8 and TRBJ1-3; D is ambiguous. The CDR3 is 14 residues long. Trimming removed 1 base at V and 4 bases at J, with 8 bases between. CDR1 is SGHVS, CDR2 FQNEAQ, per germline. The CDR3 protein is CASSLVLRGNTIYF. The CDR3, as DNA: TGTGCCAGCAGCTTAGTCCTTAGAGGAAACACCATATATTTT.

The chain employs TRBV20-1 and TRBJ1-1, with D possibly matching TRBD1 (6 bases). Trimming took off 3 bases at V and 0 bases at J, with 14 bases between the two ends. Germline loops: CDR1 DFQATT, CDR2 SNEGSKA (reference sequence). The CDR3 sequence is 15 residues long. The CDR3 DNA is TGCAGTGCTAGTCGGACAGAACCCCTGAACACTGAAGCTTTCTTT. This encodes CSASRTEPLNTEAFF.

The chain recombines TRBV11-1 with TRBJ2-1; D is uncertain. V was pared by 3 bases and J by 7 bases, with 19 bases between. Germline CDR1 SGHAT, CDR2 FQDESV (reference sequence). The CDR3 runs to 16 residues. CDR3 residues: CASSFGRSPSENEQFF. The CDR3 coding sequence is TGTGCCAGCAGCTTTGGCAGGAGCCCCTCGGAAAATGAGCAGTTCTTC.

This clonotype came up a few times. The chain uses TRBV6-5 and TRBJ2-3; D might be TRBD1 (5 bases). V shed 2 bases and J shed 6 bases, with 15 bases lying between them. The CDR3 is 15 amino acids. In germline, CDR1 is MNHEY, CDR2 SVGAGI. This CDR3 is CASSYQAGSADTQYF. The DNA for the CDR3 is TGTGCCAGCAGTTACCAAGCAGGGTCTGCCGATACGCAGTATTTT.

This clonotype came up many times. The chain joins TRBV3-1 to TRBJ2-1; D is undetermined. CDR1 is LGHDT, CDR2 YNNKEL, per germline (reference sequence). This CDR3 is 12 amino acids long. The V end was cut by 1 base, the J end by 5 bases, with 3 bases between. CDR3 region: CASSQVHNEQFF. DNA for the CDR3: TGTGCCAGCAGCCAAGTGCACAATGAGCAGTTCTTC.

This clonotype was counted ten times or more. The gene calls are TRBV3-1 and TRBJ2-5; 10 positions agree with TRBD2. Trimming took 5 bases from V and 7 from J; bases not matched to a gene: 1. Germline V lookup: CDR1 LGHDT, CDR2 YNNKEL (reference sequence). The CDR3 has 12 amino acids. The CDR3 nucleotides are TGTGCCAGCAGCTTAGCGGGAGGGACCCAGTACTTC. Encoded protein: CASSLAGGTQYF.

This clonotype was seen at least ten times. This chain connects TRBV7-6 to TRBJ2-3; tentative D call: TRBD2 (5 bases). Trimming pared 1 base from V and 5 bases from J, leaving 13 bases between. Germline CDR1 is SGHVS and CDR2 is FNYEAQ. The CDR3 consists of 15 residues. The CDR3 reads CASSLEVGKEDTQYF. DNA of the CDR3: TGTGCCAGCAGCTTAGAGGTCGGGAAAGAAGATACGCAGTATTTT.

This clonotype has a count of ten or more. J is TRBJ2-5 and V is TRBV4-3; D is possibly TRBD2 (6 bases). Between the trimmed V and J ends, which lost 0 bases and 4 bases, there was a span of 15 bases. This CDR3 has 16 amino acids. Per germline, CDR1 LGHNA and CDR2 YSLEER. The CDR3 region has the DNA TGCGCCAGCAGCCAAGATTTCTCCGGGACTCTAGAGACCCAGTACTTC. Its translation: CASSQDFSGTLETQYF.

V and J are TRBV7-9 and TRBJ2-1, with D unresolved. CDR3 size: 14 residues. V dropped 6 bases and J dropped 1 base, with 10 bases sitting between them. Germline V gene lookup returns CDR1 SEHNR and CDR2 FQNEAQ (reference sequence). The DNA of the CDR3 is TGTGCCAGCAGTTTTGAGCAGTCCTACAATGAGCAGTTCTTC. It specifies CASSFEQSYNEQFF.

The V and J genes are TRBV27 and TRBJ2-7, with a tentative D call TRBD1 (5 bases). V shed 7 bases and J shed 2 bases, with 18 bases lying between them. CDR1 is MNHEY and CDR2 is SMNVEV in the germline V gene (reference sequence). CDR3 length equals 15 residues. The CDR3 DNA is TGTGCCAGCACCAAACGGGCAGGGCAGGCCTACGAGCAGTACTTC. Translating gives CASTKRAGQAYEQYF.

The chain links TRBV5-4 to TRBJ2-3; TRBD1 might be the D (5 bases). The CDR3 loop spans 14 amino acids. V was trimmed by 9 bases and J by 6 bases, leaving 20 bases between them. Germline values: CDR1 SGHNT, CDR2 YYREEE (reference sequence). This chain's CDR3 is CATLQGPSDDTQYF. The CDR3 region has the DNA TGTGCCACCCTTCAGGGCCCGAGCGATGATACGCAGTATTTT.

As regards this clonotype: A much larger clone differs by one base, so this may be a read error. The V gene is TRBV21-1, the J gene TRBJ1-2; the table's D call, TRBD1, has no DNA check behind it. TRBV21-1 is classified as a pseudogene. The CDR3 consists of 16 residues. CDR3 region: CASSIPPGREGYGYTF. The CDR3 region has the DNA TGTGCCAGCAGCATCCCACCGGGCAGGGAAGGCTATGGCTACACCTTC.

This clonotype was picked up many times. The chain has TRBV6-6 and TRBJ1-1; D not certain. CDR1 and CDR2 (germline): MNHNY, SVGAGI (reference sequence). The CDR3 covers 11 residues. V was clipped by 10 bases and J by 2 bases, with 8 bases between them. The CDR3 sequence is CATGLNTEAFF. The DNA of the CDR3 is TGTGCCACAGGACTCAACACTGAAGCTTTCTTT.

This clonotype was recorded many times. V and J are TRBV2 and TRBJ1-6; maybe TRBD1 (5 bases). The CDR3 is made up of 17 amino acids. V was pared by 4 bases and J by 7 bases, with 20 bases between. The V gene's germline CDR1 is SNHLY and CDR2 FYNNEI. The CDR3 bases are TGTGCCAGCAGTGTTCGGGGGGGTATAACCCCGAATTCACCCCTCCACTTT. Encoded protein: CASSVRGGITPNSPLHF.

This clonotype has a count of ten or more. The chain joins TRBV7-3 to TRBJ2-3, with 12 bases that match TRBD2. The CDR3 extends over 15 amino acids. Germline CDR1 is SGHTA and CDR2 is FQGTGA. Germline trimming cut 7 bases from V and 5 bases from J; bases unmatched to any gene: 7. The CDR3 DNA reads TGTGCCAGCAACCTAGCGGGGGGGCTTATAGATACGCAGTATTTT. This translates into CASNLAGGLIDTQYF.

The rearrangement joins TRBV12-3 or TRBV12-4 to TRBJ1-5; D is unclear. The V gene lost 6 bases and the J gene lost 0 bases, with 6 bases spanning the gap. The CDR3 contains 13 residues. The CDR3 is CASRGPSNQPQHF. The CDR3 coding sequence is TGTGCCAGCAGGGGCCCTAGCAATCAGCCCCAGCATTTT.